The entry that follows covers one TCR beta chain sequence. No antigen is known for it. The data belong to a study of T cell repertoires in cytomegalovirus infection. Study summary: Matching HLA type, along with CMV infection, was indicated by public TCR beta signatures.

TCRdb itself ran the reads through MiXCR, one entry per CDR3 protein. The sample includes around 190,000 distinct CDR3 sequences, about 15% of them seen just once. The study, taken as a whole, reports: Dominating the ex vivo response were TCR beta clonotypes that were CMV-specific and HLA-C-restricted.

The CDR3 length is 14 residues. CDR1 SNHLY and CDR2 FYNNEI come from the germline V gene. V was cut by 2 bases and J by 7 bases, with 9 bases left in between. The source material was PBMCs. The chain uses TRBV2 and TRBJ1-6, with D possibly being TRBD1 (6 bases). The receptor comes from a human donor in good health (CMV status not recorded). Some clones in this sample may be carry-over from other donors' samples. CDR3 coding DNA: TGTGCCAGCAGTGAATGGGGGGCGAATTCACCCCTCCACTTT. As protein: CASSEWGANSPLHF.